This T cell receptor beta chain was sequenced in a study of monozygotic twins with inflammatory bowel disease. General study findings and limits: Lower sharing of clonotypes with other individuals was seen in IBD patients than in healthy twins. This was most marked in patients showing signs of disease activity. Repertoire similarity did not separate concordant from discordant twins, possibly from limited power.

Template switching was used to attach UMIs, which incorporated a 6-nucleotide sample barcode. TCRdb re-called the 5' RACE reads; every CDR3 protein appears as one record, without DNA. This table lists a few hundred thousand distinct CDR3 sequences. On this clonotype: What it recognizes is unknown.

CDR3 length: 13 amino acids. The germline V gene has CDR1 MNHEY and CDR2 SVGEGT. The TCR was taken from a human donor with ulcerative colitis or Crohn's disease, or a healthy co-twin of an affected twin (not recorded which). The rearrangement uses TRBV6-2 or TRBV6-3 and TRBJ1-5; without DNA, the TCRdb call of TRBD1 cannot be checked. Input material: blood. The CDR3: CASSQGGNQPQHF.